Given below is one TCR beta chain in context. These data come from a study of T cell responses to AZD1222 COVID-19 vaccine. Sequencing used immunoSEQ multiplex PCR; TCRdb keeps in-frame clones, though not all of them. The sample lists some 180,000 clones, 80% to 90% occurring once. Sequencing used peripheral blood, obtained on day 0 of AZD1222 vaccination. The sequence derives from an adult in good health.

The CDR3 region is CASSLEVTSYEQYF. CDR3 bases: TGCGCCAGCAGCTTGGAAGTTACCTCCTACGAGCAGTACTTC. The rearrangement joins TRBV5-1 to TRBJ2-7; no reliable D call. The CDR3 extends over 14 amino acids. Trimming pared 0 bases from V and 0 bases from J, leaving 7 bases between. The germline V gene encodes CDR1 SGHRS and CDR2 YFSETQ.